This TCR beta chain was identified during a study of T cell repertoires in cytomegalovirus infection. For the study at large: An indication of both CMV infection and matching HLA type came from public TCR beta signatures.

Study findings and constraints: In two of eight donors, the top clonotype was HLA-C-restricted CMV-specific. Carriage of CMV together with the relevant HLA was identifiable through cumulative public TCR beta family frequency.

V lost 6 bases and J 2 bases, leaving 11 bases between the germline ends. This CDR3 region has 13 residues. Germline-derived CDR1 and CDR2 are MNHEY and SVGAGI. A word on this clonotype: The antigen remains unidentified.

Each CDR3 protein gets one entry after TCRdb re-called the reads with MiXCR. The repertoire holds approximately 180,000 distinct CDR3 sequences, with about 21% as singletons. This sequence was found in a human donor in good health (CMV status not recorded). Some clones in this sample may be carry-over from other donors' samples. Sequenced: PBMCs. The V and J genes are TRBV6-5 and TRBJ2-7, with D unclear. CDR3 amino acids: CASRDSGAYEQYF. DNA for the CDR3: TGTGCCAGCAGGGATTCAGGAGCCTACGAGCAGTACTTC.